Only one count was recorded for the clone carrying this TCR beta chain. Assay used: immunoSEQ multiplex PCR; TCRdb lists only in-frame clones, some missing. The sample records 85,000 to 130,000 clones, less than 95% being singletons. The data stem from a study of siplizumab effects on memory and regulatory T cells. This CDR3 spans 16 amino acids. Germline loops: CDR1 KGHSH, CDR2 LQKENI. Losses at the gene ends were 5 bases for V and 0 bases for J; bases not matched to a gene: 7. The V call is TRBV18, the J call TRBJ1-5; TRBD1 matches at 7 bases. This receptor was identified in a human donor in good health. The sample was Tregs sorted from blood. The chain's CDR3 is CASSRDRSYSNQPQHF. DNA for the CDR3: TGTGCCAGCTCAAGGGACAGATCCTATAGCAATCAGCCCCAGCATTTT.